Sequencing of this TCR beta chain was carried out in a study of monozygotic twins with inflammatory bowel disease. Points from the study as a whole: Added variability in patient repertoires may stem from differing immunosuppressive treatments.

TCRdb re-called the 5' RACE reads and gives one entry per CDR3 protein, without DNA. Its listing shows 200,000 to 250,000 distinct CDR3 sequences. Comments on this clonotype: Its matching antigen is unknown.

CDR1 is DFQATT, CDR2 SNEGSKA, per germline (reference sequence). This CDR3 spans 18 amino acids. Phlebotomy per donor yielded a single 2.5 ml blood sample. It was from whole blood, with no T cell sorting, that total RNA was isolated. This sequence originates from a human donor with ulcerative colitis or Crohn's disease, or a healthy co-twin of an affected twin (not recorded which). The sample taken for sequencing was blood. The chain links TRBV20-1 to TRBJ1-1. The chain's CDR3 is CSARGILSLRLPNTEAFF.